Reported below is one T cell receptor beta chain. Between the trimmed V and J ends, which lost 2 bases and 0 bases, there was a span of 10 bases. Germline loops: CDR1 SGHTA, CDR2 FQGNSA. CDR3 length: 15 residues. This entry is derived from a study of blood T cell repertoires in COVID-19. About the study: The analysed material was cDNA or gDNA that came from T cells, B-cell-depleted T cells, or PBMCs.

In the source study's methods: Researchers report that nucleated cell counts were estimated from reference gene primer amplification. Clones were sequenced by immunoSEQ multiplex PCR, and TCRdb holds only the in-frame ones, with some missing. The DNA gave D and trimming, while V, J and clone size come from that table. The sample records over 110,000 clones, around nine tenths being singletons. The specimen sequenced was peripheral blood. This TCR was sampled from a woman aged 45 to 65 with acute or convalescent COVID-19. The chain has TRBV7-2 and TRBJ1-1, with a tentative D call TRBD1 (5 bases). The CDR3 loop is CASSLFDSLNTEAFF. CDR3 in DNA: TGTGCCAGCAGCTTATTTGACAGTCTGAACACTGAAGCTTTCTTT.